This T cell receptor beta chain is drawn from a study of T-cell reconstitution after alpha-beta-depleted transplantation in children. Preparation of the TCRbeta library was carried out with unique molecular identifiers. TCRdb re-called the PCR reads with MiXCR, one entry per CDR3 protein. Of fewer than 550,000 distinct CDR3 sequences listed, over 9.5% are singletons. This clonotype was seen a handful of times. Antigen: not known. Germline and junction disagree at one end, which may indicate a read error. Study-level points and caveats: Diversity and T-cell counts at one year after transplant derived mostly from new T cells.

This receptor was identified in a child aged 2-15 years with inherited bone marrow failure, due to receive a stem cell transplant. The sample was PBMCs, taken before TCRalphabeta/CD19-depleted stem cell transplant.

This chain's CDR3 is CASGYFSYNEQFF. For the CDR3, the DNA is TGTGCCAGCGGTTACTTCTCATACAATGAGCAGTTCTTC. The genes are TRBV6-2 or TRBV6-3 and TRBJ2-1; no firm D call. From germline, CDR1 is MNHEY and CDR2 SVGEGT. The CDR3 totals 13 residues.